The source of this T cell receptor (beta chain) is a study of blood T cells in healthy people across ages. For the second PCR, which ran for roughly 7 to 11 cycles, a sample-barcoded 5' primer and a J-beta primer mix were used. Template switching added a 12-random-nucleotide identifier to every cDNA molecule. Each of the samples gave a minimum of 3 million paired-end reads that contained CDR3. TCRdb ran MiXCR on the 5' RACE reads and lists one entry per CDR3 protein. The sample holds approximately 690,000 distinct CDR3 sequences, about 54% seen once. Germline lookup yields CDR1 MNHEY and CDR2 SMNVEV (reference sequence). This CDR3 region has 12 residues. The germline V and J ends were trimmed by 3 bases and 9 bases, with 6 bases remaining between them. Donors gave around 10 milliliters of peripheral blood apiece. As concerns this clonotype: Its antigen is not identified.

Study-level points and caveats: Samples with more naive T cells showed higher observed beta diversity.

Sequencing was done on a sample of blood. The receptor comes from a man in his sixties in good health. The chain employs TRBV27 and TRBJ1-6, with D uncertain. CDR3 region: CASSLQASPLHF. The DNA for the CDR3 is TGTGCCAGCAGTTTGCAGGCTTCACCCCTCCACTTT.